The 24 T cell receptor beta chains below come from one sample, sequenced in a study of blood T cell repertoires in COVID-19. Using immunoSEQ multiplex PCR, the repertoire was profiled, and TCRdb retains in-frame clones only, with some absent. The sample shows roughly 250,000 clones, roughly 90% of them seen only once. The sequencing input was PBMCs or T cells enriched from blood (not recorded which). These receptors were collected from a man aged 40-49 years who had recovered from COVID-19.

This clone was recorded at least ten times. This chain links TRBV6-6 with TRBJ1-5, with a possible D match to TRBD1 (6 bases). The germline V gene has CDR1 MNHNY and CDR2 SVGAGI (reference sequence). V dropped 7 bases and J dropped 2 bases, with 12 bases sitting between them. The CDR3 runs to 14 residues. This CDR3 reads CASNIQGGNQPQHF. CDR3 nucleotides: TGTGCCAGCAATATACAGGGCGGCAATCAGCCCCAGCATTTT.

The V call is TRBV19, the J call TRBJ1-1; 11 positions agree with TRBD1. The CDR3 runs to 15 residues. V lost 7 bases, J lost 2 bases, and 6 bases stayed unmatched. The V gene's germline CDR1 is LNHDA and CDR2 SQIVND (reference sequence). CDR3 protein: CASTRDRGFNTEAFF. CDR3 bases: TGTGCCAGTACTAGGGACAGGGGGTTTAACACTGAAGCTTTCTTT.

The chain joins TRBV9 to TRBJ1-6; weak D call: TRBD1 (5 bases). CDR1 is SGDLS and CDR2 is YYNGEE in the germline V gene. V lost 4 bases and J lost 2, with 10 bases in between. CDR3 size: 15 residues. CDR3 loop: CASSPRGTYNSPLHF. Here the CDR3 DNA reads TGTGCCAGCAGCCCCCGGGGGACCTATAATTCACCCCTCCACTTT.

This chain connects TRBV3-1 (or the pseudogene TRBV3-2) to TRBJ1-4; 9 nucleotides match TRBD1. The CDR3 contains 20 residues. Germline V lookup: CDR1 LGHDT, CDR2 YNNKEL (reference sequence). Trimming cost V 1 base and J 5 bases; bases outside gene matches: 17. CDR3 sequence (DNA): TGTGCCAGCAGCCAAGCTCGGCGTGGGACAGGGCATTCCGAAAATGAAAAACTGTTTTTT. Protein sequence: CASSQARRGTGHSENEKLFF.

This clone has a handful of counts. J is TRBJ2-7 and V is TRBV7-9, with 8 bases identical to TRBD2. From germline, CDR1 is SEHNR and CDR2 FQNEAQ (reference sequence). This CDR3 has 17 amino acids. The V segment lost 1 base and the J segment 7 bases; nucleotides outside the gene matches: 15. The CDR3 region is CASSLDGAGDSLREQYF. The CDR3, as DNA: TGTGCCAGCAGCTTAGATGGAGCGGGAGACTCATTGAGGGAGCAGTACTTC.

The chain couples TRBV6-4 to TRBJ2-2; 7 bases agree with TRBD1. The J segment lost 6 bases and the V segment lost 4 bases, leaving 5 bases of the junction unmatched. In germline, CDR1 is MRHNA, CDR2 SNTAGT. The CDR3 runs to 14 residues. The CDR3 region has the DNA TGTGCCAGCAGTGGTACAGGGGCAGCCGGGGAGCTGTTTTTT. Its translation is CASSGTGAAGELFF.

V and J are TRBV27 and TRBJ1-3, with 9 bases lining up with TRBD1. CDR3 length equals 18 residues. Germline V gene data show CDR1 as MNHEY and CDR2 as SMNVEV (reference sequence). The ends lost 2 bases at V and 4 bases at J; junction bases unmatched: 12. CDR3 sequence reads: CASSLKFPGQGPGNTIYF. CDR3 nucleotide sequence: TGTGCCAGCAGTTTAAAGTTCCCTGGACAGGGGCCGGGAAACACCATATATTTT.

The chain carries TRBV4-1 and TRBJ2-1, with D possibly matching TRBD2 (6 bases). The CDR3 spans 15 residues. Trimming took 1 base from V and 6 from J, leaving 13 bases between them. CDR1 is MGHRA, CDR2 YSYEKL, per germline. The CDR3 coding sequence is TGCGCCAGCAGCCAAGTGGACTACCCGAGCAATGAGCAGTTCTTC. It translates to CASSQVDYPSNEQFF.

The chain couples TRBV4-2 to TRBJ2-2; TRBD2 might be the D (5 bases). The germline V gene has CDR1 LGHNA and CDR2 YNFKEQ. Trimming left V 0 bases short and J 0 bases short, with 11 bases between. CDR3 length equals 17 residues. CDR3 in amino acids: CASSQDERNANTGELFF. Written as DNA, the CDR3 is TGTGCCAGCAGCCAAGATGAGCGGAATGCGAACACCGGGGAGCTGTTTTTT.

The chain is built from TRBV4-1 and TRBJ1-5; D might be TRBD1 (5 bases). The V gene lost 0 bases and the J gene lost 2 bases, with 14 bases spanning the gap. The germline CDR1 and CDR2 sequences are MGHRA and YSYEKL. The CDR3 loop spans 17 amino acids. The CDR3 nucleotides read TGCGCCAGCAGCCAAGATTCGGGGGTATTCGGCAATCAGCCCCAGCATTTT. Protein product: CASSQDSGVFGNQPQHF.

The V gene is TRBV7-6, the J gene TRBJ1-3; D is unresolved. The CDR3 runs 14 residues. V was shortened by 3 bases and J by 0 bases, with 6 bases between the two germline ends. The germline gives CDR1 SGHVS, CDR2 FNYEAQ. CDR3 loop: CASSLKSSGNTIYF. The CDR3 nucleotides are TGTGCCAGCAGCTTGAAGAGCTCTGGAAACACCATATATTTT.

The chain employs TRBV5-1 and TRBJ1-1, with D unclear. V shed 0 bases and J shed 5 bases, with 8 bases lying between them. Germline V gene sequence: CDR1 SGHRS, CDR2 YFSETQ. The CDR3 extends over 13 amino acids. Here the CDR3 DNA reads TGCGCCAGCAGCTTGGCGGGGTTAACTGAAGCTTTCTTT. This translates into CASSLAGLTEAFF.

The genes are TRBV19 and TRBJ1-1; no clear D. The CDR3 is 13 amino acids. CDR1 is LNHDA, CDR2 SQIVND, per germline (reference sequence). V lost 3 bases and J 5 bases, leaving 10 bases between the germline ends. This chain's CDR3 is CASSISRGTEAFF. In DNA, the CDR3 is TGTGCCAGTAGTATTAGTCGAGGAACTGAAGCTTTCTTT.

This chain connects TRBV6-5 to TRBJ2-7; 11 bases match TRBD2. The V gene end was trimmed by 0 bases and the J gene end by 3 bases; junction bases not matched to a gene: 1. CDR1 is MNHEY, CDR2 SVGAGI, per germline. The CDR3 extends over 15 amino acids. CDR3: CASSYSGTSGYEQYF. CDR3 nucleotides: TGTGCCAGCAGTTACTCCGGGACTAGCGGCTACGAGCAGTACTTC.

This clone was seen more than once but under ten times. The V call is TRBV6-6, the J call TRBJ2-7; D is unclear. The CDR3 is 12 amino acids. Germline values: CDR1 MNHNY, CDR2 SVGAGI (reference sequence). The germline V and J ends were trimmed by 2 bases and 3 bases, with 5 bases remaining between them. This CDR3 is CASSYQNYEQYF. The CDR3 coding sequence is TGTGCCAGCAGTTACCAGAACTACGAGCAGTACTTC.

The table lists this clone with a count of one. The chain combines TRBV27 with TRBJ1-6, with D hard to call. Germline CDR1 reads MNHEY; CDR2 reads SMNVEV (reference sequence). V was clipped by 8 bases and J by 3 bases, with 5 bases between them. This CDR3 has 12 residues. Here the CDR3 reads CASSDYNSPLHF. The CDR3 region has the DNA TGTGCCAGCTCAGACTATAATTCACCCCTCCACTTT.

This chain connects TRBV7-2 to TRBJ2-1, with 14 bases identical to TRBD2. Per the germline V gene, CDR1 is SGHTA and CDR2 is FQGNSA. The V and J ends lost 1 base and 8 bases, in that order; junction bases with no gene match: 7. This CDR3 has 17 residues. The CDR3 DNA is TGTGCCAGCAGCTTAGAGGCAGGACTAGCGGGAGGCCATGAGCAGTTCTTC. It specifies CASSLEAGLAGGHEQFF.

The chain joins TRBV7-9 to TRBJ2-7; TRBD1 aligns across 9 bases. CDR1 and CDR2 from the germline V gene are SEHNR and FQNEAQ (reference sequence). This CDR3 has 17 residues. The V and J ends lost 5 bases and 2 bases, in that order; junction bases with no gene match: 13. The CDR3 sequence: CASSPLLVDRGTYEQYF. In DNA form, the CDR3 reads TGTGCCAGCAGCCCCCTCCTTGTGGACAGGGGCACCTACGAGCAGTACTTC.

The chain joins TRBV11-3 to TRBJ2-1, with TRBD1 matching 7 bases. The trim removed 4 bases at V and 0 bases at J, leaving 9 bases unmatched. The CDR3 loop spans 17 amino acids. Germline V gives CDR1 SGHNT, CDR2 YENEEA. The CDR3 nucleotides are TGTGCCAGCAGCTGGGAAGGGACAGTCAGCTCCTACAATGAGCAGTTCTTC. It is translated as CASSWEGTVSSYNEQFF. Filled out from reference TRBV11-3 and TRBJ2-1, the complete variable domain reads EAGVVQSPRYKIIEKKQPVAFWCNPISGHNTLYWYLQNLGQGPELLIRYENEEAVDDSQLPKDRFSAERLKGVDSTLKIQPAELGDSAVYLCASSWEGTVSSYNEQFFGPGTRLTVL.

The rearrangement uses TRBV7-9 and TRBJ1-6; D is perhaps TRBD1 (5 bases). V lost 3 bases, J lost 10 bases, and 13 bases lay in between. Germline V lookup: CDR1 SEHNR, CDR2 FQNEAQ (reference sequence). The CDR3 contains 14 residues. The CDR3 sequence: CASSLDWKGSPLHF. The CDR3 region has the DNA TGTGCCAGCAGCTTGGATTGGAAGGGGTCACCCCTCCACTTT. Based on the CDR3 plus reference TRBV7-9 and TRBJ1-6, the full variable domain is DTGVSQNPRHKITKRGQNVTFRCDPISEHNRLYWYRQTLGQGPEFLTYFQNEAQLEKSRLLSDRFSAERPKGSFSTLEIQRTEQGDSAMYLCASSLDWKGSPLHFGNGTRLTVT.

This sequence joins TRBV7-9 and TRBJ1-1; D unclear. V was clipped by 1 base and J by 0 bases, with 6 bases between them. The CDR3 has 14 amino acids. In germline, CDR1 is SEHNR, CDR2 FQNEAQ (reference sequence). CDR3 amino acids: CASSLDQVNTEAFF. The CDR3 bases are TGTGCCAGCAGCTTAGATCAGGTGAACACTGAAGCTTTCTTT.

The sample holds one count of this clone. The chain uses TRBV10-3 and TRBJ2-1, with D possibly TRBD1 on 6 matching bases. V was clipped by 5 bases and J by 2 bases, with 22 bases between them. CDR1 ENHRY and CDR2 SYGVKD come from the germline V gene. The CDR3 runs to 18 residues. In DNA form, the CDR3 reads TGTGCCATCAGTAAACAGCCAGGGGACCGAGGAACCTACAATGAGCAGTTCTTC. Amino acid sequence: CAISKQPGDRGTYNEQFF.

The gene calls are TRBV11-2 and TRBJ2-7; 7 bases line up with TRBD1. There are 15 residues in the CDR3. V dropped 4 bases and J dropped 4; count of bases not matched to a gene: 10. CDR1 SGHAT and CDR2 FQNNGV come from the germline V gene. CDR3 bases: TGTGCCAGCAGCTCCTTGGACAGGCCGGCTTACGAGCAGTACTTC. This sequence encodes CASSSLDRPAYEQYF.

This clone was detected only a few times. The chain links TRBV3-1 (or the pseudogene TRBV3-2) to TRBJ2-1; perhaps TRBD2 as D (5 bases). Deletions cut 2 bases from V and 2 bases from J, with 22 bases between. The CDR3 sequence is 19 residues long. Germline CDR1 and CDR2: LGHDT and YNNKEL (reference sequence). CDR3 DNA: TGTGCCAGCAGCCAAAAAAGGAGGAACGTCAAAAGGGCCTACAATGAGCAGTTCTTC. Amino acid sequence: CASSQKRRNVKRAYNEQFF.